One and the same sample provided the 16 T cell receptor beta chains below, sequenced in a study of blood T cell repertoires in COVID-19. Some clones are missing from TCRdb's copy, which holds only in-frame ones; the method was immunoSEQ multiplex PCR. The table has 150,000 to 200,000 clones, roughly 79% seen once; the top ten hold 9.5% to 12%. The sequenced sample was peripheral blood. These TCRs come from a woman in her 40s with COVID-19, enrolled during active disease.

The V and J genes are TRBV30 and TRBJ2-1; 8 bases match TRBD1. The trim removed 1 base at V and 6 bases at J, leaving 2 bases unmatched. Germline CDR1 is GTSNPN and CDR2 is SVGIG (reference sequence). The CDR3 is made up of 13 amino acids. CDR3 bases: TGTGCCTGGAGTGGACAGGGGATCAATGAGCAGTTCTTC. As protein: CAWSGQGINEQFF.

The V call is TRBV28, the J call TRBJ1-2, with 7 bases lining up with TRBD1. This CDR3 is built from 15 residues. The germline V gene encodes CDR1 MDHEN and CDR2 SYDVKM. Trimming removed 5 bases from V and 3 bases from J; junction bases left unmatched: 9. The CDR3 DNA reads TGTGCCAGCAGTGTAACAGGGGCAAGGCACTATGGCTACACCTTC. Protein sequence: CASSVTGARHYGYTF.

The CDR3 region is CASSHGQGAVTEAFF. DNA for the CDR3: TGCGCCAGCAGCCATGGACAGGGGGCCGTCACTGAAGCTTTCTTT. The rearrangement uses TRBV5-1 and TRBJ1-1; TRBD1 matches at 11 bases. Germline values: CDR1 SGHRS, CDR2 YFSETQ. The CDR3 sequence is 15 residues long. The V and J ends lost 4 bases and 4 bases, in that order; junction bases with no gene match: 6.

CDR3 in DNA: TGCAGCGTTCCCGCCGGGGGGGGCTACAATGAGCAGTTCTTC. Its translation: CSVPAGGGYNEQFF. The chain is built from TRBV29-1 and TRBJ2-1; 8 positions agree with TRBD2. Looked up from germline, CDR1 is SQVTM and CDR2 is ANQGSEA. The V segment lost 5 bases and the J segment 3 bases; nucleotides outside the gene matches: 6. The CDR3 has 14 residues.

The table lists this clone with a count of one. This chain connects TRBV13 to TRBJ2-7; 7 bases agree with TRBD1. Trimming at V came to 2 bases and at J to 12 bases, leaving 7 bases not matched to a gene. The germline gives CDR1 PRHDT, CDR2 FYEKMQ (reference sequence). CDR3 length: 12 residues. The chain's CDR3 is CASSLNRGLRYF. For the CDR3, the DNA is TGTGCCAGCAGCTTAAACAGGGGCTTAAGGTACTTC.

CDR3 region: CASSSGRSNTGELFF. CDR3 nucleotide sequence: TGTGCCAGCAGCTCTGGTAGATCGAACACCGGGGAGCTGTTTTTT. This chain joins TRBV5-4 and TRBJ2-2; no clear D. The V gene's germline CDR1 is SGHNT and CDR2 YYREEE (reference sequence). V gave up 3 bases and J gave up 0 bases, with 9 bases separating them. This CDR3 comprises 15 residues.

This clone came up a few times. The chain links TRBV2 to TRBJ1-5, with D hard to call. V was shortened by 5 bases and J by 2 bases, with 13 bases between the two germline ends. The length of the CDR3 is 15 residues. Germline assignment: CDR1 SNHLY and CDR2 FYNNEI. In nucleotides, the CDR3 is TGTGCCAGCAGTTTTTTAGCGGAAGGCAATCAGCCCCAGCATTTT. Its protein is CASSFLAEGNQPQHF.

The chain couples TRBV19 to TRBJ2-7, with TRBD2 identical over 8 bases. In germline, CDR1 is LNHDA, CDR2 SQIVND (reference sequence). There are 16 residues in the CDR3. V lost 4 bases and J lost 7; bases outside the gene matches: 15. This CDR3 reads CASSRGPSGSGLEQYF. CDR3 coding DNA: TGTGCCAGTAGTAGAGGGCCCAGCGGGAGTGGGTTGGAGCAGTACTTC. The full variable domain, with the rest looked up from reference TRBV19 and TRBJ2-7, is DGGITQSPKYLFRKEGQNVTLSCEQNLNHDAMYWYRQDPGQGLRLIYYSQIVNDFQKGDIAEGYSVSREKKESFPLTVTSAQKNPTAFYLCASSRGPSGSGLEQYFGPGTRLTVT.

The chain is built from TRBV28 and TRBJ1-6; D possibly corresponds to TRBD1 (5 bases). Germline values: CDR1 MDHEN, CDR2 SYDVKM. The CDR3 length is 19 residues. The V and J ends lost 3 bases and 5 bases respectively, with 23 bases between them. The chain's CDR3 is CASSFKGGTGYVNNSPLHF. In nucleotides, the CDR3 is TGTGCCAGCAGTTTCAAGGGCGGGACGGGGTACGTTAATAATTCACCCCTCCACTTT. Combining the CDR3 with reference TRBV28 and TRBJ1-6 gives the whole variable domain DVKVTQSSRYLVKRTGEKVFLECVQDMDHENMFWYRQDPGLGLRLIYFSYDVKMKEKGDIPEGYSVSREKKERFSLILESASTNQTSMYLCASSFKGGTGYVNNSPLHFGNGTRLTVT.

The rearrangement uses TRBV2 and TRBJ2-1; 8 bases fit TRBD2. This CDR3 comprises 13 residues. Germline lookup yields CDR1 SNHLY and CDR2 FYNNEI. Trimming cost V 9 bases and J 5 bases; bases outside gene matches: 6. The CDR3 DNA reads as TGTGCCAGTTCTAGCGGGCCCAACAATGAGCAGTTCTTC. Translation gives CASSSGPNNEQFF.

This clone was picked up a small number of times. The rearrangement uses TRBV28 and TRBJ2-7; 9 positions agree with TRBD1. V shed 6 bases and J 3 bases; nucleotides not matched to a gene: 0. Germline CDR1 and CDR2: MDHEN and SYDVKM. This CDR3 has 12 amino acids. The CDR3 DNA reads TGTGCCAGCAGGGACAGGGGCTACGAGCAGTACTTC. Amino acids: CASRDRGYEQYF. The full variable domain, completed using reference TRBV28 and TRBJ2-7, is DVKVTQSSRYLVKRTGEKVFLECVQDMDHENMFWYRQDPGLGLRLIYFSYDVKMKEKGDIPEGYSVSREKKERFSLILESASTNQTSMYLCASRDRGYEQYFGPGTRLTVT.

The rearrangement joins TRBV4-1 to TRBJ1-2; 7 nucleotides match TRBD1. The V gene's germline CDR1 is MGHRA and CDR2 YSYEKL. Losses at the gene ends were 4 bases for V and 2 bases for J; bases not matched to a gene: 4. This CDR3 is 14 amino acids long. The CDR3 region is CASSPRDSNYGYTF. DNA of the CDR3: TGCGCCAGCAGCCCGAGGGACAGCAACTATGGCTACACCTTC.

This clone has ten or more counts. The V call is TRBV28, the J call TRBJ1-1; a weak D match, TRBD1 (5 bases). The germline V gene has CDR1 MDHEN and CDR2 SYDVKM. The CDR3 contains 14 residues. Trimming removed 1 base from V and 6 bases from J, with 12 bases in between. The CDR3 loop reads CASSLSNRLSEAFF. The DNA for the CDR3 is TGTGCCAGCAGTTTATCTAACAGGCTGTCTGAAGCTTTCTTT.

The CDR3 DNA is TGTGCCAGCAGTGCCACACGGGGTGGGGGCCTATACGAGCAGTACGTC. Protein product: CASSATRGGGLYEQYV. The rearrangement uses TRBV6-1 and TRBJ2-7, with D perhaps matching TRBD1 (6 bases). Trimming pared 4 bases from V and 4 bases from J, leaving 20 bases between. The CDR3 is 16 amino acids. The germline CDR1 and CDR2 sequences are MNHNS and SASEGT.

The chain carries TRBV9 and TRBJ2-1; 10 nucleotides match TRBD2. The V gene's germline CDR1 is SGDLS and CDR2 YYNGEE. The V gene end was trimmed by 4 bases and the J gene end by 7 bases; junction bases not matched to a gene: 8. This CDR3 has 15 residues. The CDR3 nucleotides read TGTGCCAGCAGCCCTAGCGGGAGTGGAGGGAATGAGCAGTTCTTC. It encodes CASSPSGSGGNEQFF.

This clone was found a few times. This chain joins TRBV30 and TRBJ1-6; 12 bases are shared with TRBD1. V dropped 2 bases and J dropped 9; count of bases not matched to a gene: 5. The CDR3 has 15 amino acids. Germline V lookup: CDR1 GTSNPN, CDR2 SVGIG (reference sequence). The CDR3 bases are TGTGCCTGGAGTTATGGGACAGGGGGCCTTTCACCCCTCCACTTT. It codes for CAWSYGTGGLSPLHF.